This TCR beta chain is drawn from a study of T cells in Graves' hyperthyroidism and ophthalmopathy. This clonotype was detected only a few times. RNA transcripts were the template for amplifying TCR beta CDR3 regions. RT-PCR in the first round (using the HTBI primer set) targeted the TCR CDR3. One entry per CDR3 protein results from TCRdb running MiXCR on the multiplex PCR reads. The repertoire holds 750,000 to 950,000 distinct CDR3 sequences, with approximately 40% as singletons. There are 13 residues in the CDR3. Per germline, CDR1 SNHLY and CDR2 FYNNEI. The ends were cut back, 6 bases at V and 7 bases at J, with 10 bases in the middle.

The chain is built from TRBV2 and TRBJ1-6; D may be TRBD1 (5 bases). The TCR was taken from a man aged 18-30 years with Graves' hyperthyroidism. The sample taken for sequencing was blood. The CDR3 bases are TGTGCCAGCAGACAAGACAGAAATTCACCCCTCCACTTT. Its translation: CASRQDRNSPLHF.